This record looks at one T cell receptor (beta chain) sequence and its context. There is no known antigen for this receptor. No base-level quality is on record; no much larger clone is a single base apart. This record comes from a study of human T cells and chemical hapten exposure (dated by TCRdb to about 2021). Context from the whole study: For sensitization, 2% DPC in acetone was applied to a 2 cm by 2 cm area of upper inner arm skin. The libraries were sequenced as a pool, and the TCR yield per sample differed mostly because of small variations in library volumes within the pool. Throughout the study period of about 25 weeks, patients also received therapeutic DPC doses to the scalp every week. Blood was sampled from patients pre-sensitization (week 0) and at 2, 6 and about 24 weeks after DPC sensitization. Patch testing was done on the upper back using Finn chambers containing 0.01% DPC, and results were scored after 6 days according to International Contact Dermatitis Research Group standards. In alopecia patients, the study followed how the peripheral blood TCR repertoire changed in vivo over primary and secondary sensitization to diphenylcyclopropenone (DPC), a hapten. Blood for TCR sequencing was provided by twenty-nine alopecia patients at one to four time points (pre-sensitization, 2, 6 and 24 weeks). The patient cohort, mostly female, included alopecia areata with under or over 50% scalp involvement, alopecia totalis and alopecia universalis.

Library prep was done by RACE. These reads were obtained on a NextSeq 500. During library preparation, unique molecular identifiers were attached to individual cDNA molecules so that TCRs could be counted quantitatively and reproducibly. Both TCR alpha and TCR beta chains were sequenced from each blood RNA sample. In the paper's pipeline: The median number of TCRs per sample was some 100,000, ranging from about 20,000 to 750,000. The Decombinator software suite was used to annotate V, J and CDR3 in the TCR reads. Every sample was subsampled to the same number of TCRs (28,000) for the PS versus PT1 abundance plots. Expanded TCRs were defined as absent before sensitization and observed at least eight times at the 2-week time point. TCRdb reanalyzed the raw reads on its own, using fastp at Q25 for trimming and MiXCR for clone calling, and kept in-frame beta chains. When rows share a CDR3 protein, they turn into one entry using the most common DNA and genes. It is TCRdb's table, rather than the study itself, that gives the V and J calls and clone size. The sample data list about 190,000 distinct CDR3 sequences, and about 22% of these were observed just once. Jointly, the top ten make up about 2.3% of the sample.

Study-level results and caveats: Expanded TCRs formed significantly more large CDR3 similarity clusters than pre-sensitization or healthy control sets, consistent with antigen-driven responses. Repeated subsampling changed both the strength of the expansion versus patch-test correlation and the threshold at which that correlation became significant. No change with DPC sensitization was found in the number of TCRs above 1 in 1000 frequency, and no evidence of global repertoire structure alterations was found. All patients had alopecia, a presumed autoimmune disease, so their immune response might differ from that of healthy individuals. Patch test score was positively correlated with the number of PT1 expanded TCRs, with significance at thresholds 8, 16 and 32 but not at 4.

Per the publication, the time point label means: patch test 3, about 24 weeks after DPC sensitization. Reading the label with the study, this specimen's treatment or condition is: therapeutic diphenylcyclopropenone sensitization with weekly scalp DPC. At each patch-test visit, blood was drawn before the patch test was applied. Patients were considered eligible if aged 18 to 70, diagnosed with alopecia and deemed suitable for DPC therapy, and patients were excluded if pregnant. Total RNA was isolated from unfractionated whole blood collected in Tempus Blood RNA tubes. This TCR came from a woman aged 40 to 49 with alopecia areata. Some clones in this sample may be carry-over from other donors' samples. The specimen was whole blood, collected in connection with sensitization to the hapten diphenylcyclopropenone (DPC).

The CDR3 region reads CASSQGQGTPLHF. Here is the DNA: TGTGCCAGCAGTCAAGGACAGGGCACACCCCTCCACTTT. The chain links TRBV27 with TRBJ1-6, and 8 bases in between align with TRBD1. Counted from cysteine to phenylalanine, this CDR3 has 13 amino acids. Of all the DNA, just the CDR3 is kept, 39 bases in frame from base 1. Clipping removes 5 bases from V and 11 bases from J, with 5 as the unmatched junction base count. Per the germline V gene (reference sequence), MNHEY is the CDR1 and SMNVEV is the CDR2.